The next 9 T cell receptor beta chains were all read from a single sample in a study of shared clonotypes between healthy human individuals. Assay: immunoSEQ multiplex PCR; the TCRdb copy retains only in-frame clones and omits some. Of around 2,000,000 clones listed, about 95% are singletons. Naive CD8 cells, CD45RO-negative and positively selected for CCR7, excluded terminally differentiated effector memory CD45RA+ cells. Specimen: naive CD8+ T cells sorted from blood. The source of these receptors is a man aged 18 to 30 in good health.

Only a few counts were recorded for this clone. The rearrangement joins TRBV7-9 to TRBJ1-1, with 7 bases fitting TRBD1. Germline V gene lookup returns CDR1 SEHNR and CDR2 FQNEAQ (reference sequence). The CDR3 spans 19 residues. V was pared by 1 base and J by 0 bases, with 14 bases of the junction left unmatched. The CDR3 nucleotides are TGTGCCAGCAGCTTAGATAGGATCTACGACAGGGCTTTGAACACTGAAGCTTTCTTT. Amino acids: CASSLDRIYDRALNTEAFF.

The chain recombines TRBV12-5 with TRBJ1-4, with 11 nucleotides matching TRBD1. CDR3 length: 16 amino acids. CDR1 is LGHNT, CDR2 FRNRAP, per germline. The J segment lost 8 bases and the V segment lost 2 bases, leaving 7 bases of the junction unmatched. The CDR3 coding sequence is TGTGCTAGTGGTTTGACATGGGGACAGGGGGAAGAAAAACTGTTTTTT. Residues: CASGLTWGQGEEKLFF.

This chain links TRBV10-1 with TRBJ2-5; D is possibly TRBD1 (6 bases). V was trimmed by 6 bases and J by 2 bases, leaving 13 bases between them. CDR3 length equals 14 residues. Germline V lookup: CDR1 WNHNN, CDR2 SYGVQD (reference sequence). DNA of the CDR3: TGCGCCAGCAGCCGGGACATGTATCAAGAGACCCAGTACTTC. Amino acids: CASSRDMYQETQYF.

The rearrangement joins TRBV14 to TRBJ1-4, with D possibly matching TRBD1 (5 bases). CDR3 length equals 14 residues. The germline CDR1 and CDR2 sequences are SGHDN and FVKESK. V lost 6 bases to trimming and J lost 8 bases, with 16 bases between them. In DNA form, the CDR3 reads TGTGCCAGCAGACCCCGGGACGGGAGGGAAAAACTGTTTTTT. As protein: CASRPRDGREKLFF.

The rearrangement uses TRBV10-3 and TRBJ2-3; D is uncertain. The V end was cut by 2 bases, the J end by 0 bases, with 9 bases between. There are 15 residues in the CDR3. Germline values: CDR1 ENHRY, CDR2 SYGVKD. The CDR3 loop is CAISEGLVSTDTQYF. The CDR3, as DNA: TGTGCCATCAGTGAGGGGTTAGTGAGCACAGATACGCAGTATTTT.

The chain is built from TRBV5-1 and TRBJ2-3; D is tentatively TRBD1 or TRBD2 (6 bases each). Trimming removed 3 bases at V and 0 bases at J, with 14 bases between. Germline V gene sequence: CDR1 SGHRS, CDR2 YFSETQ. The CDR3 length is 16 residues. Here the CDR3 DNA reads TGCGCCAGCAGCTCTTCCGACGGGGGCAGCACAGATACGCAGTATTTT. This translates into CASSSSDGGSTDTQYF.

V usage is TRBV27 and J usage is TRBJ2-3; D uncertain. CDR3 size: 14 residues. V lost 4 bases and J 6 bases, leaving 14 bases between the germline ends. Germline V gene lookup returns CDR1 MNHEY and CDR2 SMNVEV (reference sequence). CDR3 residues: CASSSIEAPDTQYF. The CDR3 DNA reads TGTGCCAGCAGTTCAATAGAGGCTCCGGATACGCAGTATTTT.

The chain carries TRBV7-9 and TRBJ2-7; 9 bases align to TRBD1. The germline gives CDR1 SEHNR, CDR2 FQNEAQ (reference sequence). This CDR3 is 16 amino acids long. The junction had 7 bases not matched to a gene; V was cut back by 3 bases and J by 1 base. The DNA of the CDR3 is TGTGCCAGCAGCTTCCCGCCCGGGACAGGGTCCTACGAGCAGTACTTC. Its protein product is CASSFPPGTGSYEQYF.

The chain joins TRBV11-2 to TRBJ2-2, with 8 nucleotides matching TRBD2. Germline V gene sequence: CDR1 SGHAT, CDR2 FQNNGV. The CDR3 totals 18 residues. The junction had 14 bases not matched to a gene; V was cut back by 2 bases and J by 6 bases. The CDR3 nucleotides are TGTGCCAGCAGCTTAAGGGGGGGACCGGGACTAGAGGCCGGGGAGCTGTTTTTT. The encoded protein is CASSLRGGPGLEAGELFF.